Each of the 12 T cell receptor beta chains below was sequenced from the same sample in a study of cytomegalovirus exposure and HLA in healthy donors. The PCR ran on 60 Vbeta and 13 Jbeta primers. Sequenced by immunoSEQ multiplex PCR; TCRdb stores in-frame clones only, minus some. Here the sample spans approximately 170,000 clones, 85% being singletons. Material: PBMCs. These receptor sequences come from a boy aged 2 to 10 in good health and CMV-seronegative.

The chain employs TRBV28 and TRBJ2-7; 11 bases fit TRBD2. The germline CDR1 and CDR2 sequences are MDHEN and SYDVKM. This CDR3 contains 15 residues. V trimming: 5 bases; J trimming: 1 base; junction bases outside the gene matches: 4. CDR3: CASSPTSGGSYEQYV. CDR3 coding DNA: TGTGCCAGCAGTCCAACTAGCGGGGGATCCTACGAGCAGTACGTC.

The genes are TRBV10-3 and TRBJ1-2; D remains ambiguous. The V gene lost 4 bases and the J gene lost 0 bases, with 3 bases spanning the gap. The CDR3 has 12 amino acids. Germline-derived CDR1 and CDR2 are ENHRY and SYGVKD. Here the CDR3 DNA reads TGTGCCATCAGTGCCTCTAACTATGGCTACACCTTC. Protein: CAISASNYGYTF.

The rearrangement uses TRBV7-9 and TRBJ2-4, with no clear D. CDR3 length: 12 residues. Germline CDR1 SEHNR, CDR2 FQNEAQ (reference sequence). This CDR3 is CSRSSLENIQYF. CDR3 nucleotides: TGTTCCCGCAGCTCCTTGGAGAACATTCAGTACTTC.

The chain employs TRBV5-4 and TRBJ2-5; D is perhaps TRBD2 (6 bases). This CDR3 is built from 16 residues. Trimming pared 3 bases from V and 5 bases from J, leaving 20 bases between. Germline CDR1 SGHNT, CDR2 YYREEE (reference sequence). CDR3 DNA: TGTGCCAGCAGCTCCTGGGGGGACGGCCCTTTGGAGACCCAGTACTTC. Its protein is CASSSWGDGPLETQYF. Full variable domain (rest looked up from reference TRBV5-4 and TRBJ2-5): ETGVTQSPTHLIKTRGQQVTLRCSSQSGHNTVSWYQQALGQGPQFIFQYYREEENGRGNFPPRFSGLQFPNYSSELNVNALELDDSALYLCASSSWGDGPLETQYFGPGTRLLVL.

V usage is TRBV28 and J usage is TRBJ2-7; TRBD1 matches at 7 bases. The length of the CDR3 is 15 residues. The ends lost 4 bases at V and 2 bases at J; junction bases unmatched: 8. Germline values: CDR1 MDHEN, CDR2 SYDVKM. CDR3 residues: CASSSRQGIAYEQYF. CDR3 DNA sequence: TGTGCCAGCAGTTCGCGACAGGGCATAGCCTACGAGCAGTACTTC.

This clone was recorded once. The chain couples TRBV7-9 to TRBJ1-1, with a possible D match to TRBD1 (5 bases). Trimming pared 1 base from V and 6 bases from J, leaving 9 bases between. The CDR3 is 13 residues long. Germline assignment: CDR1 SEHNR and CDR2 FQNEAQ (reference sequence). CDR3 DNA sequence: TGTGCCAGCAGCTTAGGGGTAGGGGCTGAAGCTTTCTTT. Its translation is CASSLGVGAEAFF. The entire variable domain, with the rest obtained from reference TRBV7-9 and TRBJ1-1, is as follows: DTGVSQNPRHKITKRGQNVTFRCDPISEHNRLYWYRQTLGQGPEFLTYFQNEAQLEKSRLLSDRFSAERPKGSFSTLEIQRTEQGDSAMYLCASSLGVGAEAFFGQGTRLTVV.

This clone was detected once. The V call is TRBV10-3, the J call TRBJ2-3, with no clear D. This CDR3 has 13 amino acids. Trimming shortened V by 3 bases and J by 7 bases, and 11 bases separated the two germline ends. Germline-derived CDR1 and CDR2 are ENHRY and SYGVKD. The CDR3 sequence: CAISDSEVNTQYF. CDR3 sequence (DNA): TGTGCCATCAGTGACAGCGAGGTAAATACGCAGTATTTT.

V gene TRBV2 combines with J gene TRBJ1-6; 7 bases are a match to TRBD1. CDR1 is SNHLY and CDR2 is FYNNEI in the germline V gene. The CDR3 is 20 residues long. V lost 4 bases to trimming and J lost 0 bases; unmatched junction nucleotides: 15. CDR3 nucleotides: TGTGCCAGCAGTGTAACAGGGGCCCTAGGATATAGCTCCTATAATTCACCCCTCCACTTT. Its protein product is CASSVTGALGYSSYNSPLHF.

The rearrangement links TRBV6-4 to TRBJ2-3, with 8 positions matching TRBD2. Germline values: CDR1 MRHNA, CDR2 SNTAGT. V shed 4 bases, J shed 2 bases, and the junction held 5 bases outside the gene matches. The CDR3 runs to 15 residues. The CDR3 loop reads CASSVSAGATDTQYF. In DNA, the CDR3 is TGTGCCAGCAGTGTCTCAGCGGGGGCCACAGATACGCAGTATTTT.

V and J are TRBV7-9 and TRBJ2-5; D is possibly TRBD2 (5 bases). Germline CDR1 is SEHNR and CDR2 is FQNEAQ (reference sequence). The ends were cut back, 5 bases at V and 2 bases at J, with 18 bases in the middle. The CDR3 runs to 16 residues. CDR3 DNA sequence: TGTGCCAGCAGCCAACCCGAGGGCGCCCCGCAAGAGACCCAGTACTTC. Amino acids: CASSQPEGAPQETQYF.

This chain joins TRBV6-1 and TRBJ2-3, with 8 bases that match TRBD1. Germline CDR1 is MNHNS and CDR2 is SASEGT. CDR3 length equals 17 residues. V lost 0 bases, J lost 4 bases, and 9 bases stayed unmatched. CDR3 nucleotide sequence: TGTGCCAGCAGTGAAGCGTTAGGGACAGGAGGGTCAGATACGCAGTATTTT. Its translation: CASSEALGTGGSDTQYF.

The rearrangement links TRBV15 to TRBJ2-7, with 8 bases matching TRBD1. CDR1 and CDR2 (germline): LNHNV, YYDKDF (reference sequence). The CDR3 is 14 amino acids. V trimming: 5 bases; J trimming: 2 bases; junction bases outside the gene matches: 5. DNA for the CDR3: TGTGCCACCAGCGCCGACAGGGGCCCCTACGAGCAGTACTTC. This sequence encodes CATSADRGPYEQYF.